Listed here are 30 T cell receptor beta chains from one sample, sequenced in a study of blood T cell repertoires in COVID-19. Libraries were prepared by immunoSEQ multiplex PCR; TCRdb keeps only in-frame clonotypes and omits some of them. The data show around 200,000 clones, with more than 75% seen just once and 4% to 5% held by the top ten. Specimen: peripheral blood. The receptors stem from an elderly woman with acute or convalescent COVID-19.

With respect to this clone: Other DNA sequences in the same sample also yield this CDR3. The chain combines TRBV24-1 with TRBJ1-5, with D perhaps matching TRBD1 (5 bases). V lost 3 bases to trimming and J lost 4 bases, with 9 bases between them. The V gene's germline CDR1 is KGHDR and CDR2 SFDVKD. This CDR3 contains 14 residues. The CDR3 is CATSDRQLNQPQHF. CDR3 coding DNA: TGTGCCACCAGTGATCGACAGCTAAATCAGCCCCAGCATTTT.

The rearrangement uses TRBV6-6 and TRBJ1-1; 8 bases agree with TRBD1. The CDR3 covers 11 residues. Germline CDR1 and CDR2: MNHNY and SVGAGI (reference sequence). V dropped 4 bases and J dropped 8; count of bases not matched to a gene: 0. The CDR3 here is CASSWDREAFF. For the CDR3, the DNA is TGTGCCAGCAGTTGGGACAGGGAAGCTTTCTTT.

The chain combines TRBV12-5 with TRBJ1-1; D gene uncertain. This CDR3 has 13 residues. V lost 5 bases to trimming and J lost 4 bases, with 11 bases between them. The V gene's germline CDR1 is LGHNT and CDR2 FRNRAP. The CDR3 spells CASGVTAGTEAFF. In nucleotides, the CDR3 is TGTGCTAGTGGTGTGACTGCTGGCACTGAAGCTTTCTTT.

This clone was seen a few times. V and J are TRBV3-1 (or the pseudogene TRBV3-2) and TRBJ1-1; D may be TRBD1 (5 bases). There are 13 residues in the CDR3. The germline gives CDR1 LGHDT, CDR2 YNNKEL (reference sequence). Trimming removed 4 bases at V and 3 bases at J, with 9 bases between. CDR3 region: CASSLRADTEAFF. Written as DNA, the CDR3 is TGTGCCAGCAGCCTCAGGGCCGACACTGAAGCTTTCTTT.

V and J are TRBV23-1 and TRBJ1-6; D unresolved. TRBV23-1 carries the ORF label, with uncertain function. This CDR3 has 18 amino acids. Trimming stripped 0 bases from V and 0 bases from J, with 12 bases between. This CDR3 is CASSQSSQASSYNSPLHF. DNA for the CDR3: TGCGCCAGCAGTCAATCGTCGCAGGCCAGCTCCTATAATTCACCCCTCCACTTT.

The rearrangement joins TRBV7-2 to TRBJ1-1; D possibly corresponds to TRBD1 (6 bases). The V and J ends lost 5 bases and 10 bases respectively, with 23 bases between them. This CDR3 region has 15 residues. Germline-derived CDR1 and CDR2 are SGHTA and FQGNSA. CDR3 residues: CASSAGLQGFVGAFF. The DNA for the CDR3 is TGTGCCAGCAGCGCGGGACTACAGGGATTTGTTGGAGCTTTCTTT.

This rearrangement joins TRBV6-2 or TRBV6-3 to TRBJ2-4; TRBD1 agrees at 9 bases. V lost 0 bases, J lost 9 bases, and 0 bases stayed unmatched. The length of the CDR3 is 13 residues. Germline V gives CDR1 MNHEY, CDR2 SVGEGT. CDR3 loop: CASSYSTGGIQYF. In nucleotides, the CDR3 is TGTGCCAGCAGTTACTCGACAGGGGGCATTCAGTACTTC.

The rearrangement uses TRBV28 and TRBJ2-1; D might be TRBD1 (6 bases). The germline CDR1 and CDR2 sequences are MDHEN and SYDVKM. This CDR3 contains 15 residues. Trimming cost V 6 bases and J 5 bases, with 17 bases left between them. CDR3 in amino acids: CASSPPHRTDNEQFF. The CDR3 DNA reads TGTGCCAGCAGCCCACCCCATCGGACAGACAATGAGCAGTTCTTC.

The genes are TRBV19 and TRBJ2-1; TRBD2 aligns across 7 bases. The germline gives CDR1 LNHDA, CDR2 SQIVND (reference sequence). The V segment lost 6 bases and the J segment 1 base; nucleotides outside the gene matches: 9. The CDR3 loop spans 16 amino acids. Here the CDR3 DNA reads TGTGCCAGTAGGTTCAGTGGCGGGAGTTCCTACAATGAGCAGTTCTTC. Translation: CASRFSGGSSYNEQFF.

This chain joins TRBV5-1 and TRBJ2-3; 12 bases agree with TRBD2. The CDR3 is 15 residues long. Germline values: CDR1 SGHRS, CDR2 YFSETQ. J was trimmed by 7 bases and V by 6 bases; bases with no gene match: 9. The CDR3: CASTKTSGSSNTQYF. The DNA of the CDR3 is TGCGCCAGCACCAAGACTAGCGGGAGTTCTAATACGCAGTATTTT.

The chain joins TRBV5-1 to TRBJ2-7; maybe TRBD1 (5 bases). Germline CDR1 is SGHRS and CDR2 is YFSETQ. This CDR3 is built from 16 residues. The V gene lost 4 bases and the J gene lost 4 bases, with 21 bases spanning the gap. The CDR3 nucleotides are TGCGCCAGCAGCCCGCGGACCGGACACCAACCGTACGAGCAGTACTTC. Its translation: CASSPRTGHQPYEQYF.

The chain carries TRBV27 and TRBJ2-7; no clear D. The ends were cut back, 3 bases at V and 3 bases at J, with 18 bases in the middle. The CDR3 runs 16 residues. Germline CDR1 reads MNHEY; CDR2 reads SMNVEV (reference sequence). CDR3 sequence reads: CASSFFPRFPFYEQYF. The CDR3 region has the DNA TGTGCCAGCAGTTTCTTTCCCAGGTTCCCGTTCTACGAGCAGTACTTC.

This sequence joins TRBV2 and TRBJ2-1; TRBD2 matches at 9 bases. This CDR3 has 16 residues. Trimming cost V 6 bases and J 0 bases; bases outside gene matches: 6. Germline CDR1 is SNHLY and CDR2 is FYNNEI. The CDR3 sequence: CASRGNSGSSYNEQFF. The CDR3 region has the DNA TGTGCCAGCAGAGGTAATAGCGGGAGCTCCTACAATGAGCAGTTCTTC.

The genes are TRBV4-3 and TRBJ2-4, with D possibly matching TRBD2 (5 bases). V lost 1 base and J lost 6, with 13 bases in between. There are 15 residues in the CDR3. The germline gives CDR1 LGHNA, CDR2 YSLEER. The CDR3 is CASSQGTGIRNIQYF. In DNA form, the CDR3 reads TGCGCCAGCAGCCAAGGAACGGGGATTAGAAACATTCAGTACTTC.

This clone has a single count. This rearrangement joins TRBV10-1 to TRBJ2-3; TRBD2 matches at 7 bases. CDR1 is WNHNN, CDR2 SYGVQD, per germline (reference sequence). The ends lost 2 bases at V and 6 bases at J; junction bases unmatched: 8. This CDR3 comprises 15 residues. The chain's CDR3 is CASSEGVGLGDTQYF. The CDR3 DNA follows: TGCGCCAGCAGTGAGGGGGTCGGACTAGGGGATACGCAGTATTTT.

This clone has only one observation. V usage is TRBV20-1 and J usage is TRBJ2-1, with 8 bases lining up with TRBD2. Per germline, CDR1 DFQATT and CDR2 SNEGSKA (reference sequence). The V segment lost 3 bases and the J segment 0 bases; nucleotides outside the gene matches: 7. The CDR3 runs 16 residues. DNA for the CDR3: TGCAGTGCTAGTTACCTAGCGGGCAGCTCCTACAATGAGCAGTTCTTC. Its protein is CSASYLAGSSYNEQFF.

The rearrangement joins TRBV6-5 to TRBJ1-1; D remains unclear. Trimming took 2 bases from V and 5 from J, leaving 15 bases between them. Germline CDR1 is MNHEY and CDR2 is SVGAGI. The CDR3 length is 15 residues. DNA of the CDR3: TGTGCCAGCAGTTACACCGACCCTTCGGAGACTGAAGCTTTCTTT. This codes for CASSYTDPSETEAFF.

This rearrangement joins TRBV9 to TRBJ1-2, with D possibly matching TRBD1 (5 bases). The germline CDR1 and CDR2 sequences are SGDLS and YYNGEE. The V end was cut by 0 bases, the J end by 3 bases, with 15 bases between. The CDR3 sequence is 16 residues long. The DNA for the CDR3 is TGTGCCAGCAGCGTAGGGGGCATCGGAAGGTACTATGGCTACACCTTC. This encodes CASSVGGIGRYYGYTF.

To note about this clone: An end of the junction does not agree with germline; a read error may underlie this. The rearrangement links TRBV7-7 to TRBJ2-5, with D possibly TRBD1 on 8 matching bases. CDR1 is SSHAT, CDR2 FNYEAQ, per germline (reference sequence). The CDR3 covers 16 residues. In DNA, the CDR3 is TGTGCTAGCAGCCGGACAGGGAGGGCCAGTCAAGAGACCCAGTACTTC. Residues: CASSRTGRASQETQYF.

This clone was seen only a few times. This sequence joins TRBV6-1 and TRBJ1-5; no definite D call. Germline V gene sequence: CDR1 MNHNS, CDR2 SASEGT. Trimming left V 1 base short and J 3 bases short, with 13 bases between. The CDR3 sequence is 16 residues long. CDR3 nucleotide sequence: TGTGCCAGCAGTGAAGACGGAGGATTATTCAATCAGCCCCAGCATTTT. Amino acid sequence: CASSEDGGLFNQPQHF.

V usage is TRBV2 and J usage is TRBJ1-4, with D perhaps TRBD1 (5 bases). The CDR3 covers 13 residues. Trimming removed 3 bases from V and 12 bases from J, with 14 bases in between. The germline V gene has CDR1 SNHLY and CDR2 FYNNEI. CDR3 nucleotides: TGTGCCAGCAGTGACACCACAGGATCTGAACTGTTTTTT. Translation: CASSDTTGSELFF.

This CDR3 is CASSPGTGKKYEQFF. In nucleotides, the CDR3 is TGTGCCAGCTCACCAGGTACAGGGAAGAAGTATGAGCAGTTCTTC. The rearrangement uses TRBV18 and TRBJ2-1; a weak D match, TRBD1 (6 bases). The ends were cut back, 2 bases at V and 8 bases at J, with 16 bases in the middle. CDR3 length: 15 residues. Germline V gene sequence: CDR1 KGHSH, CDR2 LQKENI.

V gene TRBV7-2 combines with J gene TRBJ1-1, with TRBD1 matching 7 bases. This CDR3 is 14 amino acids long. V dropped 4 bases and J dropped 1; count of bases not matched to a gene: 3. Germline CDR1 reads SGHTA; CDR2 reads FQGNSA. Here the CDR3 DNA reads TGTGCCAGCAGCTCACAGGGGAAGAACACTGAAGCTTTCTTT. Residues: CASSSQGKNTEAFF. The full variable domain, in which reference TRBV7-2 and TRBJ1-1 provide the parts outside the CDR3, is GAGVSQSPSNKVTEKGKDVELRCDPISGHTALYWYRQSLGQGLEFLIYFQGNSAPDKSGLPSDRFSAERTGGSVSTLTIQRTQQEDSAVYLCASSSQGKNTEAFFGQGTRLTVV.

The chain recombines TRBV3-1 (or the pseudogene TRBV3-2) with TRBJ2-1; D not certain. Germline loops: CDR1 LGHDT, CDR2 YNNKEL (reference sequence). This CDR3 spans 13 amino acids. V was trimmed by 1 base and J by 8 bases, leaving 9 bases between them. CDR3 sequence reads: CASSQALGYEQFF. The CDR3 coding sequence is TGTGCCAGCAGCCAAGCTCTTGGCTATGAGCAGTTCTTC.

The chain carries TRBV15 and TRBJ1-3; D call uncertain. The length of the CDR3 is 14 residues. Trimming took 2 bases from V and 4 from J, leaving 9 bases between them. In germline, CDR1 is LNHNV, CDR2 YYDKDF (reference sequence). The CDR3 coding sequence is TGTGCCACCAGCAGACGGAGTCAAGGAAACACCATATATTTT. It is translated as CATSRRSQGNTIYF.

The gene calls are TRBV5-4 and TRBJ2-7; TRBD1 is a possible D gene (6 bases). The germline V gene encodes CDR1 SGHNT and CDR2 YYREEE (reference sequence). This CDR3 region has 16 residues. Deletions cut 0 bases from V and 0 bases from J, with 13 bases between. CDR3 protein: CASSLALVGASYEQYF. The CDR3 bases are TGTGCCAGCAGCTTGGCCTTGGTGGGGGCCTCCTACGAGCAGTACTTC.

The V gene is TRBV29-1, the J gene TRBJ2-1, with no clear D. The CDR3 has 12 amino acids. V lost 4 bases and J 7 bases, leaving 11 bases between the germline ends. CDR1 and CDR2 from the germline V gene are SQVTM and ANQGSEA. CDR3 region: CSVVLLVNEQFF. DNA for the CDR3: TGCAGCGTTGTGCTACTTGTGAATGAGCAGTTCTTC.

This clone was observed once. The DNA of the CDR3 is TGTGCCAGCAGCTTAGATCCAGCGGGCAGCTACGAGCAGTACTTC. This codes for CASSLDPAGSYEQYF. The genes are TRBV11-2 and TRBJ2-7; tentatively, D is TRBD2 (6 bases). Germline loops: CDR1 SGHAT, CDR2 FQNNGV. The CDR3 has 15 residues. The V gene lost 0 bases and the J gene lost 3 bases, with 12 bases spanning the gap.

V is TRBV12-3 or TRBV12-4 and J is TRBJ1-3; D call uncertain. This CDR3 has 11 amino acids. Trimming stripped 6 bases from V and 10 bases from J, with 10 bases between. The CDR3 loop is CASRVQATIYF. The CDR3 DNA follows: TGTGCCAGCAGGGTGCAAGCGACCATATATTTT.

J is TRBJ2-7 and V is TRBV7-2, with D possibly TRBD2 on 7 matching bases. Looked up from germline, CDR1 is SGHTA and CDR2 is FQGNSA. The ends were cut back, 0 bases at V and 4 bases at J, with 10 bases in the middle. The CDR3 contains 14 residues. The chain's CDR3 is CASSLAGGGYEQYF. CDR3 sequence (DNA): TGTGCCAGCAGCTTAGCGGGAGGGGGATACGAGCAGTACTTC.